One sample yielded the 25 T cell receptor beta chains listed below, sequenced in a study of T-cell reconstitution after alpha-beta-depleted transplantation in children. For TCRbeta, the library was prepared with unique molecular identifiers. TCRdb fed the PCR reads into MiXCR, producing one record per CDR3 protein. This table has roughly 220,000 distinct CDR3 sequences, around 11% appearing once. The sample here was PBMCs from the stem cell graft donor, taken from the stem cell graft. These TCRs come from a human donor who donated a stem cell graft to a child with acute lymphoblastic leukemia.

This clonotype was found many times. This chain connects TRBV14 to TRBJ2-2; D unresolved. Germline assignment: CDR1 SGHDN and CDR2 FVKESK. There are 13 residues in the CDR3. Trimming took off 0 bases at V and 5 bases at J, with 4 bases between the two ends. CDR3 in amino acids: CASSQDRTGELFF. The CDR3 DNA reads TGTGCCAGCAGCCAAGACCGGACCGGGGAGCTGTTTTTT.

This clonotype showed up many times. The V gene is TRBV7-2, the J gene TRBJ2-1; D possibly corresponds to TRBD2 (5 bases). The CDR3 has 12 residues. Germline V gene lookup returns CDR1 SGHTA and CDR2 FQGNSA. V was pared by 6 bases and J by 5 bases, with 8 bases between. CDR3 sequence: CASRRANNEQFF. Here the CDR3 DNA reads TGTGCCAGCAGGAGGGCCAACAATGAGCAGTTCTTC.

Ten or more counts support this clonotype. The CDR3 here is CSAPGTGSNYGYTF. CDR3 bases: TGCAGTGCGCCTGGGACAGGGTCAAACTATGGCTACACCTTC. V gene TRBV20-1 combines with J gene TRBJ1-2, with TRBD1 matching over 9 bases. Per the germline V gene, CDR1 is DFQATT and CDR2 is SNEGSKA (reference sequence). The CDR3 length is 14 residues. V lost 6 bases, J lost 2 bases, and 7 bases stayed unmatched.

This clonotype was counted many times. V and J are TRBV28 and TRBJ2-2, with D possibly matching TRBD1 (6 bases). V was cut by 2 bases and J by 5 bases, with 18 bases left in between. Germline CDR1 is MDHEN and CDR2 is SYDVKM. This CDR3 is built from 17 residues. The chain's CDR3 is CASSLRGYGRVTGELFF. CDR3 sequence (DNA): TGTGCCAGCAGTTTAAGGGGGTATGGTCGGGTGACCGGGGAGCTGTTTTTT.

About this clonotype: This sequence may be a read error, since a much larger clone differs from it by one base. The V gene is TRBV20-1, the J gene TRBJ1-2; no clear D. Germline CDR1 reads DFQATT; CDR2 reads SNEGSKA (reference sequence). The CDR3 contains 14 residues. The CDR3 spells CSARVWVEGYGYPF. The CDR3 bases are TGCAGTGCTAGAGTTTGGGTAGAAGGCTATGGCTACCCCTTC.

The sample holds many counts of this clonotype. The chain is built from TRBV29-1 and TRBJ1-1; D remains unclear. The CDR3 sequence is 15 residues long. Trimming took 6 bases from V and 4 from J, leaving 21 bases between them. The germline gives CDR1 SQVTM, CDR2 ANQGSEA. CDR3 nucleotide sequence: TGCAGCGTGAAAAACCGGTTGGTGGAGGGCACTGAAGCTTTCTTT. As protein: CSVKNRLVEGTEAFF.

At least ten counts were recorded for this clonotype. The genes are TRBV7-9 and TRBJ1-2; D not resolved. V lost 1 base, J lost 7 bases, and 10 bases lay in between. The germline V gene encodes CDR1 SEHNR and CDR2 FQNEAQ (reference sequence). The CDR3 runs to 13 residues. The CDR3 sequence: CASSLGERVGYTF. Written as DNA, the CDR3 is TGTGCCAGCAGCTTAGGAGAAAGGGTTGGCTACACCTTC.

This clonotype has at least ten counts. This chain links TRBV6-5 with TRBJ1-1; D gene unclear. This CDR3 has 14 amino acids. Germline CDR1 and CDR2: MNHEY and SVGAGI. The ends were cut back, 0 bases at V and 6 bases at J, with 11 bases in the middle. The CDR3 coding sequence is TGTGCCAGCAGTTACTCGAACGAACCAGCTGAAGCTTTCTTT. This encodes CASSYSNEPAEAFF.

This sequence joins TRBV4-3 and TRBJ2-7; TRBD1 might be the D (5 bases). Trimming pared 1 base from V and 0 bases from J, leaving 13 bases between. Germline V gene data show CDR1 as LGHNA and CDR2 as YSLEER. The CDR3 sequence is 16 residues long. CDR3 sequence (DNA): TGCGCCAGCAGCCAAGCCTCGACAGAGAACTCCTACGAGCAGTACTTC. Translation gives CASSQASTENSYEQYF.

The table lists this clonotype with many counts. The chain links TRBV10-3 to TRBJ2-3; no reliable D call. CDR3 length: 14 residues. Germline V gene data show CDR1 as ENHRY and CDR2 as SYGVKD. The V gene lost 5 bases and the J gene lost 4 bases, with 13 bases spanning the gap. The CDR3 DNA reads as TGTGCCATCAGTTTGGATCCCTCGGCAGATACGCAGTATTTT. Translated, it gives CAISLDPSADTQYF.

The V and J genes are TRBV20-1 and TRBJ2-7; TRBD1 aligns across 7 bases. This CDR3 has 15 residues. V was pared by 1 base and J by 2 bases, with 8 bases of the junction left unmatched. The germline gives CDR1 DFQATT, CDR2 SNEGSKA (reference sequence). The CDR3 DNA is TGCAGTGCTAGAGGGGGAGACAGGGCTACCTACGAGCAGTACTTC. It codes for CSARGGDRATYEQYF.

This clonotype was detected ten times or more. The chain couples TRBV11-2 to TRBJ2-1; 8 bases map to TRBD2. This CDR3 is 19 amino acids long. J was trimmed by 1 base and V by 5 bases; bases with no gene match: 16. Per the germline V gene, CDR1 is SGHAT and CDR2 is FQNNGV. The CDR3 region is CASSERALLREGSYNEQFF. In nucleotides, the CDR3 is TGTGCCAGCAGCGAGCGGGCGCTTTTACGGGAGGGATCCTACAATGAGCAGTTCTTC.

At least ten counts were recorded for this clonotype. For the CDR3, the DNA is TGTGCCAGCGGGAGGGGGCGCGATAATGAGCAGTTCTTC. It yields the protein CASGRGRDNEQFF. V and J are TRBV27 and TRBJ2-1; perhaps D is TRBD1 or TRBD2 (7 bases each). V lost 8 bases and J lost 7, with 15 bases in between. CDR3 size: 13 residues. CDR1 is MNHEY and CDR2 is SMNVEV in the germline V gene (reference sequence).

The rearrangement joins TRBV10-1 to TRBJ2-7, with 7 positions matching TRBD2. Germline V CDR1 and CDR2: WNHNN, SYGVQD (reference sequence). The CDR3 has 18 amino acids. With V trimmed by 8 bases and J by 4 bases, 23 bases remained unmatched. CDR3 bases: TGCGCCAGCCATCCTACTACCTTGTCCCTAGCGGCACCTTACGAGCAGTACTTC. Translated: CASHPTTLSLAAPYEQYF.

In its sample, this clonotype was seen many times. This rearrangement joins TRBV12-3 or TRBV12-4 to TRBJ1-5, with no clear D. The V end was cut by 3 bases, the J end by 3 bases, with 9 bases between. The CDR3 spans 14 residues. The CDR3: CASSFGSDNQPQHF. In DNA form, the CDR3 reads TGTGCCAGCAGTTTTGGGAGTGACAATCAGCCCCAGCATTTT.

This clonotype appeared many times. This chain uses TRBV27 with TRBJ2-7, with D hard to call. V gave up 6 bases and J gave up 11 bases, with 14 bases separating them. The CDR3 extends over 11 amino acids. Germline-derived CDR1 and CDR2 are MNHEY and SMNVEV (reference sequence). The CDR3 DNA follows: TGTGCCAGCAGGACTGTTGACATGGAGTACTTC. It codes for CASRTVDMEYF.

The table lists this clonotype with a few counts. The gene calls are TRBV12-3 or TRBV12-4 and TRBJ1-4; unclear D gene. Deletions cut 2 bases from V and 8 bases from J, with 6 bases between. This CDR3 is 12 amino acids long. In DNA, the CDR3 is TGTGCCAGCAGTTTAAATGGAGAAAAACTGTTTTTT. This translates into CASSLNGEKLFF.

The chain couples TRBV3-2 to TRBJ2-7. TRBV3-2 is a pseudogene. The CDR3 contains 13 residues. The CDR3 sequence is CASSQRQLYEQYF. The DNA of the CDR3 is TGTGCCAGCAGCCAACGACAACTTTACGAGCAGTACTTC.

This clonotype was counted a few times. The chain employs TRBV2 and TRBJ1-1, with D possibly being TRBD1 (6 bases). CDR3 size: 16 residues. Trimming removed 3 bases at V and 5 bases at J, with 19 bases between. Per germline, CDR1 SNHLY and CDR2 FYNNEI. The CDR3 DNA reads TGTGCCAGCAGTGATCCGGGGGTCAGGGGAACGACTGAAGCTTTCTTT. Its translation: CASSDPGVRGTTEAFF.

This clonotype was picked up many times. The V and J genes are TRBV10-3 and TRBJ2-5; TRBD1 aligns across 7 bases. This CDR3 spans 16 amino acids. The V and J ends lost 3 bases and 2 bases, in that order; junction bases with no gene match: 9. Germline loops: CDR1 ENHRY, CDR2 SYGVKD. DNA for the CDR3: TGTGCCATCAGTGACCCACCGACAGGGTATCAAGAGACCCAGTACTTC. Its translation is CAISDPPTGYQETQYF.

This clonotype appeared many times. The CDR3 DNA reads as TGTGCCAGCAGCTTTACTTTGAACACTGAAGCTTTCTTT. Amino acid sequence: CASSFTLNTEAFF. The chain is built from TRBV7-9 and TRBJ1-1; D ambiguous. The CDR3 is 13 residues long. Germline-derived CDR1 and CDR2 are SEHNR and FQNEAQ (reference sequence). Trimming took 3 bases from V and 0 from J, leaving 5 bases between them.

This clonotype was seen ten or more times. The V call is TRBV12-3 or TRBV12-4, the J call TRBJ1-5; D unclear. V shed 3 bases and J shed 0 bases, with 6 bases lying between them. The CDR3 consists of 14 residues. As DNA, the CDR3 is TGTGCCAGCAGTTTCAGTGATAGCAATCAGCCCCAGCATTTT. Encoded protein: CASSFSDSNQPQHF.

In this sample, this clonotype turned up many times. The rearrangement links TRBV20-1 to TRBJ2-3; 7 bases fit TRBD2. Trimming at V came to 2 bases and at J to 1 base, leaving 0 bases not matched to a gene. The V gene's germline CDR1 is DFQATT and CDR2 SNEGSKA (reference sequence). The CDR3 contains 13 residues. The CDR3 DNA follows: TGCAGTGCTAGACGGGGGGGCACAGATACGCAGTATTTT. This gives the protein CSARRGGTDTQYF.

The chain uses TRBV6-5 and TRBJ2-7, with D hard to call. Germline V gene data show CDR1 as MNHEY and CDR2 as SVGAGI. This CDR3 region has 15 residues. The germline V and J ends were trimmed by 2 bases and 7 bases, with 18 bases remaining between them. The CDR3, as DNA: TGTGCCAGCAGTTACCAGTTGTCTGCCTTCGGTGAGCAGTACTTC. Its translation: CASSYQLSAFGEQYF.

This clonotype was seen many times. The rearrangement links TRBV20-1 to TRBJ2-7; perhaps TRBD2 as D (6 bases). The CDR3 consists of 12 residues. Trimming removed 1 base from V and 6 bases from J, with 10 bases in between. Per germline, CDR1 DFQATT and CDR2 SNEGSKA (reference sequence). The CDR3 spells CSARVGGSEQYF. The CDR3 DNA is TGCAGTGCTAGAGTTGGAGGGAGCGAGCAGTACTTC.